The 21 T cell receptor beta chains reported below all come from one sample, sequenced in a study of CXCR3-negative and CXCR3-positive naive CD8 T cells. The study's findings and limits: CXCR3-positive naive cells had more hydrophobic TRB CDR3s than CXCR3-negative naive cells.

These receptors have no known antigen. TRB cDNA was prepared as libraries by UMI-labeled 5' RACE. TCRdb re-called the 5' RACE reads; every CDR3 protein appears as one record, without DNA. This table lists 84,000 or so distinct CDR3 sequences. The specimen was naive CXCR3+ CD8+ T cells from blood. Noted subset: CD45RO-CCR7+CD27+CD95- naive CD8+ T cells expressing CXCR3 (TNR3+). The receptors here all came from a human donor in good health. Some clones in this sample may be carry-over from other donors' samples.

The chain couples TRBV29-1 to TRBJ2-1; TCRdb's D call of TRBD2 is untestable without DNA. The V gene's germline CDR1 is SQVTM and CDR2 ANQGSEA. This CDR3 comprises 15 residues. CDR3 in amino acids: CSVEGLAGGPNEQFF.

The chain carries TRBV7-6 and TRBJ2-3; TCRdb gives TRBD2 as the D gene, but with no DNA this cannot be confirmed. Germline V CDR1 and CDR2: SGHVS, FNYEAQ. The CDR3 length is 13 residues. The CDR3: CASSLGGPGTQYF.

The chain couples TRBV29-1 to TRBJ2-1; with no DNA, the TCRdb D assignment of TRBD2 cannot be verified. CDR1 and CDR2 from the germline V gene are SQVTM and ANQGSEA. The CDR3 contains 15 residues. CDR3: CSVETSGGFDNEQFF.

The gene calls are TRBV28 and TRBJ1-6; TCRdb returns TRBD1, unconfirmable since there is no DNA. Germline V gene lookup returns CDR1 MDHEN and CDR2 SYDVKM. The CDR3 consists of 14 residues. The CDR3 reads CASSFAHRGSPLHF.

CDR3 sequence: CSAAPTGSYEQYF. The rearrangement joins TRBV20-1 to TRBJ2-7; the D gene TCRdb calls, TRBD1, cannot be checked with no DNA. Germline V gives CDR1 DFQATT, CDR2 SNEGSKA (reference sequence). The CDR3 extends over 13 amino acids.

The rearrangement uses TRBV29-1 and TRBJ2-7. There are 13 residues in the CDR3. Germline V gives CDR1 SQVTM, CDR2 ANQGSEA. CDR3 residues: CSVDGGTPYEQYF.

The CDR3 sequence: CASSLDSKNIQYF. The rearrangement joins TRBV5-6 to TRBJ2-4. Germline V gives CDR1 SGHDT, CDR2 YYEEEE. The CDR3 extends over 13 amino acids.

The rearrangement joins TRBV29-1 to TRBJ1-5; TCRdb designates TRBD1, a call that cannot be tested without DNA. The CDR3 totals 15 residues. Per germline, CDR1 SQVTM and CDR2 ANQGSEA. The CDR3 here is CSVVLGQGAVQPQHF. Full variable domain (remainder filled in from reference TRBV29-1 and TRBJ1-5): SAVISQKPSRDICQRGTSLTIQCQVDSQVTMMFWYRQQPGQSLTLIATANQGSEATYESGFVIDKFPISRPNLTFSTLTVSNMSPEDSSIYLCSVVLGQGAVQPQHFGDGTRLSIL.

This sequence joins TRBV6-1 and TRBJ1-1; TCRdb's assignment of TRBD1 cannot be checked, as there is no DNA. The CDR3 runs to 14 residues. Germline V gene sequence: CDR1 MNHNS, CDR2 SASEGT. CDR3 region: CASRSYGGDTEAFF.

The chain has TRBV7-3 and TRBJ1-6; the TCRdb D gene call, TRBD1, has no DNA to confirm it. This CDR3 spans 14 amino acids. CDR1 and CDR2 from the germline V gene are SGHTA and FQGTGA. CDR3 amino acids: CASSLQGAYSPLHF. The full variable domain, in which reference TRBV7-3 and TRBJ1-6 provide the parts outside the CDR3, is GAGVSQTPSNKVTEKGKYVELRCDPISGHTALYWYRQSLGQGPEFLIYFQGTGAADDSGLPNDRFFAVRPEGSVSTLKIQRTERGDSAVYLCASSLQGAYSPLHFGNGTRLTVT.

The chain links TRBV29-1 to TRBJ2-3; TCRdb calls TRBD1, which cannot be checked without DNA. The germline gives CDR1 SQVTM, CDR2 ANQGSEA. The CDR3 has 13 amino acids. CDR3 region: CSGDRDFTDTQYF.

The chain links TRBV28 to TRBJ2-3; TCRdb lists TRBD2, though no DNA is available to test this call. The CDR3 totals 13 residues. Germline-derived CDR1 and CDR2 are MDHEN and SYDVKM. This CDR3 reads CASSFRSGRKQYF.

The chain has TRBV28 and TRBJ1-5. The CDR3 extends over 14 amino acids. CDR1 and CDR2 from the germline V gene are MDHEN and SYDVKM. CDR3 amino acids: CASSLDGGNQPQHF.

The chain links TRBV7-2 to TRBJ1-2. The CDR3 extends over 15 amino acids. CDR1 and CDR2 from the germline V gene are SGHTA and FQGNSA. CDR3 region: CASSLRVETNYGYTF.

The gene calls are TRBV15 and TRBJ2-7. CDR1 is LNHNV and CDR2 is YYDKDF in the germline V gene (reference sequence). CDR3 length equals 13 residues. CDR3 region: CATSAAATYEQYF.

The genes are TRBV29-1 and TRBJ2-1; the TCRdb call, TRBD2, lacks DNA for checking. From germline, CDR1 is SQVTM and CDR2 ANQGSEA. The CDR3 is 13 amino acids. The CDR3 is CSVGVGHYNEQFF.

The chain joins TRBV9 to TRBJ2-1; TCRdb's D gene call, TRBD2, goes unchecked for lack of DNA. Germline assignment: CDR1 SGDLS and CDR2 YYNGEE. The CDR3 is 13 residues long. The CDR3 reads CASSATSGNEQFF.

The V and J genes are TRBV12-3 or TRBV12-4 and TRBJ2-2; the TRBD1 assignment by TCRdb is unverifiable without DNA. There are 16 residues in the CDR3. The CDR3 is CASSPSDRARTGELFF.

The rearrangement uses TRBV4-1 and TRBJ1-3; with no DNA, the TCRdb D assignment of TRBD1 cannot be verified. This CDR3 region has 15 residues. Germline V lookup: CDR1 MGHRA, CDR2 YSYEKL. The CDR3 sequence: CASRGTGGFENTIYF.

The rearrangement joins TRBV6-2 or TRBV6-3 to TRBJ1-1. The CDR3 is 11 amino acids. Looked up from germline, CDR1 is MNHEY and CDR2 is SVGEGT. The CDR3 loop is CTSLDWPEAFF.

V usage is TRBV6-5 and J usage is TRBJ1-1; TCRdb names TRBD1, which stays unverified in the absence of DNA. Germline V lookup: CDR1 MNHEY, CDR2 SVGAGI. The CDR3 has 13 amino acids. CDR3: CASSPTGTGEAFF.